The 13 T cell receptor beta chains presented below share a single source sample, sequenced in a study of cytomegalovirus exposure and HLA in healthy donors. The PCR was carried out with 60 Vbeta primers and 13 Jbeta primers. Profiling relied on immunoSEQ multiplex PCR, and the TCRdb table lists in-frame clones only, not all of them. The sample lists some 170,000 clones, about 82% occurring once. Sequences were obtained from PBMCs. Receptor source: a woman between 25 and 40 years old in good health and CMV-seropositive.

The J gene is TRBJ2-1, the V gene TRBV4-2, with no clear D. The CDR3 is 12 amino acids. Germline V gene lookup returns CDR1 LGHNA and CDR2 YNFKEQ. Deletions cut 9 bases from V and 7 bases from J, with 13 bases between. This chain's CDR3 is CASRDTWNEQFF. The CDR3 nucleotides read TGTGCCAGTCGCGACACGTGGAATGAGCAGTTCTTC.

The chain combines TRBV6-6 with TRBJ1-4, with 9 bases lining up with TRBD1. V lost 2 bases to trimming and J lost 5 bases; unmatched junction nucleotides: 3. The CDR3 has 15 amino acids. CDR1 is MNHNY and CDR2 is SVGAGI in the germline V gene (reference sequence). CDR3 amino acids: CASSYGTGKNEKLFF. The DNA of the CDR3 is TGTGCCAGCAGTTACGGGACAGGGAAGAATGAAAAACTGTTTTTT.

The CDR3 spells CASSLDGGVSGELFF. The CDR3 coding sequence is TGTGCCAGCAGCTTAGATGGGGGCGTGTCCGGGGAGCTGTTTTTT. The chain carries TRBV11-2 and TRBJ2-2, with a tentative D call TRBD1 (6 bases). The V gene's germline CDR1 is SGHAT and CDR2 FQNNGV. The CDR3 contains 15 residues. V lost 0 bases, J lost 6 bases, and 11 bases lay in between.

This clone was seen a handful of times. The chain is built from TRBV7-2 and TRBJ2-5; 10 positions agree with TRBD1. The CDR3 is 15 residues long. The germline V gene encodes CDR1 SGHTA and CDR2 FQGNSA. V was clipped by 0 bases and J by 3 bases; unmatched bases: 1. CDR3 protein: CASSLAGTGEETQYF. The CDR3 nucleotides are TGTGCCAGCAGCTTAGCCGGGACAGGGGAAGAGACCCAGTACTTC.

The V gene is TRBV6-5, the J gene TRBJ1-4; D is possibly TRBD1 (5 bases). Germline-derived CDR1 and CDR2 are MNHEY and SVGAGI. Trimming removed 6 bases from V and 3 bases from J, with 11 bases in between. This CDR3 has 14 residues. As DNA, the CDR3 is TGTGCCAGCAGGGCCCTAGGGGCTAATGAAAAACTGTTTTTT. Its translation: CASRALGANEKLFF.

This clone was detected only once. This chain links TRBV9 with TRBJ1-1; D call uncertain. The germline V gene has CDR1 SGDLS and CDR2 YYNGEE. Trimming cost V 0 bases and J 6 bases, with 12 bases left between them. This CDR3 has 14 residues. The DNA of the CDR3 is TGTGCCAGCAGCGTAGGCGGAGGAGACGCTGAAGCTTTCTTT. As protein: CASSVGGGDAEAFF.

V gene TRBV6-1 combines with J gene TRBJ2-5; D is ambiguous. Germline V gene lookup returns CDR1 MNHNS and CDR2 SASEGT. Trimming shortened V by 3 bases and J by 7 bases, and 27 bases separated the two germline ends. This CDR3 has 18 residues. Written as DNA, the CDR3 is TGTGCCAGCAGTGATGCCTTTACCGGCTTCCCTAAACGAGGGACCCAGTACTTC. As protein: CASSDAFTGFPKRGTQYF.

V usage is TRBV6-1 and J usage is TRBJ1-1; tentatively, D is TRBD1 (5 bases). Trimming stripped 7 bases from V and 6 bases from J, with 9 bases between. The CDR3 spans 11 residues. Per the germline V gene, CDR1 is MNHNS and CDR2 is SASEGT. Here the CDR3 DNA reads TGTGCCAGCATTAGGGGTTCTGAAGCTTTCTTT. Its protein is CASIRGSEAFF.

V usage is TRBV5-1 and J usage is TRBJ1-3; D unclear. The ends were cut back, 0 bases at V and 7 bases at J, with 11 bases in the middle. Germline V gene data show CDR1 as SGHRS and CDR2 as YFSETQ. The CDR3 spans 14 residues. The CDR3 nucleotides are TGCGCCAGCAGCTTGGACCCCCGAGGGAACACCATATATTTT. Its translation: CASSLDPRGNTIYF.

The count of this clone is one. The V gene is TRBV19, the J gene TRBJ2-6; D gene ambiguous. This CDR3 is built from 15 residues. Per germline, CDR1 LNHDA and CDR2 SQIVND (reference sequence). The V gene lost 10 bases and the J gene lost 4 bases, with 17 bases spanning the gap. The CDR3, as DNA: TGTGCCACCAAAACGGCCGGGTCGGGGGCCAACGTCCTGACTTTC. This encodes CATKTAGSGANVLTF.

This clone was picked up many times. This chain's CDR3 is CASRDTGYPGYTF. The CDR3 DNA is TGTGCCAGCAGAGACACAGGGTATCCTGGCTACACCTTC. V is TRBV6-1 and J is TRBJ1-2, with TRBD1 as a possible D gene (6 bases). CDR1 MNHNS and CDR2 SASEGT come from the germline V gene. CDR3 length: 13 residues. V lost 6 bases and J lost 7, with 15 bases in between.

The CDR3, as DNA: TGCGCCAGCAGCCATTTTAGGACAGGGGGCGACGCTGAAGCTTTCTTT. Translated: CASSHFRTGGDAEAFF. This sequence joins TRBV4-3 and TRBJ1-1, with TRBD1 matching 11 bases. The CDR3 spans 16 residues. CDR1 LGHNA and CDR2 YSLEER come from the germline V gene. Trimming removed 3 bases from V and 6 bases from J; junction bases left unmatched: 9.

This clone was picked up a small number of times. J is TRBJ1-1 and V is TRBV2, with D possibly TRBD1 on 6 matching bases. Germline values: CDR1 SNHLY, CDR2 FYNNEI. The length of the CDR3 is 16 residues. The V end lost 8 bases, the J end lost 3 bases, and 22 bases lay between the germline ends. The CDR3 DNA follows: TGTGCCAGCCTAGGATCATTACAGGGCCGGGACACTGAAGCTTTCTTT. It is translated as CASLGSLQGRDTEAFF.